The clone carrying this T cell receptor (beta chain) showed up many times. Its antigen remains unidentified. These data come from a study of T cell repertoires in cytomegalovirus infection. Study in general: Recently identified HLA-C-restricted CMV epitopes and well-studied HLA-B-restricted CMV epitopes were used by the study. Public signatures in TCR beta pointed to CMV infection and matching HLA type.

TCRdb called the reads again in MiXCR, with one record for every CDR3 protein. This sample has approximately 470,000 distinct CDR3 sequences, with under 45% found just once. The CDR3 runs to 13 residues. V was clipped by 4 bases and J by 2 bases, with 7 bases between them. Germline V CDR1 and CDR2: MDHEN, SYDVKM. Study-wide results and limits: Identification of carriers of CMV plus the relevant HLA was performed using cumulative public TCR beta family frequency.

Sequences were derived from cultured PBMCs, sampled from culture after CMV antigen stimulation. The origin of this receptor is a human donor in good health (CMV status not recorded). Some clones in this sample may be carry-over from other donors' samples. The gene calls are TRBV28 and TRBJ2-3, with unresolved D. The CDR3 reads CASSSLATDTQYF. CDR3 bases: TGTGCCAGCAGTTCGTTGGCCACAGATACGCAGTATTTT. Supplemented by reference TRBV28 and TRBJ2-3, the full variable domain reads DVKVTQSSRYLVKRTGEKVFLECVQDMDHENMFWYRQDPGLGLRLIYFSYDVKMKEKGDIPEGYSVSREKKERFSLILESASTNQTSMYLCASSSLATDTQYFGPGTRLTVL.